The 9 T cell receptor beta chains presented below share a single source sample, sequenced in a study of blood T cell repertoires in COVID-19 (dated by TCRdb to the early 2020s). The library was prepared using the immunoSEQ multiplex PCR assay. TCRdb carries this immuneACCESS record with in-frame sequences only. Its versions omit some clonotypes, under half of them owing to an unresolved V gene in the studies checked, with the rest unexplained. A total of 200,000 or so clones appear in this sample, approximately 80% of them only once. Roughly 6.9% of the sample is taken by the ten largest. Material for sequencing was peripheral blood. These receptors originate from a human donor with acute or convalescent COVID-19. The donor label of this sample is uncertain.

Only one count was recorded for this clone. The rearrangement uses TRBV7-5 and TRBJ2-7; the table's D call of TRBD1 was not tested on the DNA. TRBV7-5 is assigned pseudogene status. This CDR3 is built from 17 residues. CDR3 sequence: CVRSFPSRDRRSYEQYF. CDR3 in DNA: TGTGTCAGAAGCTTCCCATCCCGGGACAGGCGCTCCTACGAGCAGTACTTC.

This chain joins TRBV18 and TRBJ2-7, with 11 bases that match TRBD1. This CDR3 is built from 14 residues. J was trimmed by 3 bases and V by 2 bases; bases with no gene match: 0. Germline V lookup: CDR1 KGHSH, CDR2 LQKENI. The CDR3, as DNA: TGTGCCAGCTCACCAGGGACAGGGGGCTACGAGCAGTACTTC. This encodes CASSPGTGGYEQYF.

This chain uses TRBV3-1 (or the pseudogene TRBV3-2) with TRBJ2-1, with TRBD1 identical over 7 bases. J gave up 12 bases and V 4 bases, and 12 bases lay outside the gene matches. The CDR3 is made up of 14 amino acids. Germline CDR1 LGHDT, CDR2 YNNKEL (reference sequence). The CDR3 bases are TGTGCCAGCAGCCCCATTTTAGAGACAGGGCGGCAGTTCTTC. Its protein is CASSPILETGRQFF.

This sequence joins TRBV6-6 and TRBJ2-7, with D perhaps matching TRBD2 (6 bases). The germline V and J ends were trimmed by 6 bases and 1 base, with 13 bases remaining between them. The CDR3 is made up of 14 amino acids. CDR1 MNHNY and CDR2 SVGAGI come from the germline V gene (reference sequence). CDR3: CASRDPGESYEQYF. Written as DNA, the CDR3 is TGTGCCAGCAGGGACCCGGGGGAATCCTACGAGCAGTACTTC.

This clone was detected a few times. This rearrangement joins TRBV27 to TRBJ1-5, with D maybe TRBD1 (6 bases). Between the trimmed V and J ends, which lost 2 bases and 2 bases, there was a span of 13 bases. CDR1 is MNHEY and CDR2 is SMNVEV in the germline V gene (reference sequence). CDR3 size: 16 residues. CDR3 protein: CASSLAGGEGNQPQHF. In DNA, the CDR3 is TGTGCCAGCAGTTTAGCGGGGGGCGAGGGCAATCAGCCCCAGCATTTT.

V usage is TRBV3-1 (or the pseudogene TRBV3-2) and J usage is TRBJ1-1; a weak D match, TRBD1 (6 bases). From germline, CDR1 is LGHDT and CDR2 YNNKEL (reference sequence). This CDR3 has 13 residues. V lost 7 bases and J lost 10, with 19 bases in between. CDR3 loop: CASTLSGADGAFF. For the CDR3, the DNA is TGTGCCAGCACCTTATCAGGGGCAGATGGAGCTTTCTTT.

This clone was found a few times. This chain connects TRBV30 to TRBJ1-3; weak D call: TRBD1 (5 bases). The germline V gene has CDR1 GTSNPN and CDR2 SVGIG (reference sequence). The CDR3 is made up of 14 amino acids. Trimming took 6 bases from V and 7 from J, leaving 19 bases between them. CDR3 DNA sequence: TGTGCCTGCCATCCCCCCGGGGGAGGGAACACCATATATTTT. Residues: CACHPPGGGNTIYF. Complete variable domain (other parts from reference TRBV30 and TRBJ1-3): SQTIHQWPATLVQPVGSPLSLECTVEGTSNPNLYWYRQAAGRGLQLLFYSVGIGQISSEVPQNLSASRPQDRQFILSSKKLLLSDSGFYLCACHPPGGGNTIYFGEGSWLTVV.

CDR3 sequence: CASSGSLGGRKTQYF. The CDR3 DNA reads TGTGCCAGCAGTGGAAGTTTAGGGGGTCGGAAGACCCAGTACTTC. The chain is built from TRBV6-2 or TRBV6-3 and TRBJ2-5, with TRBD1 as a possible D gene (6 bases). The germline gives CDR1 MNHEY, CDR2 SVGEGT. V shed 5 bases and J shed 6 bases, with 19 bases lying between them. The CDR3 extends over 15 amino acids.

This CDR3 is CASSTNWADIGNEQFF. The CDR3 DNA is TGTGCCAGCAGCACCAACTGGGCGGACATTGGAAATGAGCAGTTCTTC. V is TRBV7-9 and J is TRBJ2-1, with D possibly being TRBD1 (5 bases). Trimming removed 5 bases from V and 7 bases from J, with 21 bases in between. Germline assignment: CDR1 SEHNR and CDR2 FQNEAQ (reference sequence). CDR3 length: 16 residues.